This passage covers 10 T cell receptor beta chains from one sample sequenced in a study of control samples from healthy donors and cancer patients (dated by TCRdb to 2020 to 2022). Library method: the immunoSEQ multiplex PCR assay. The immuneACCESS repertoire file appears here via TCRdb, limited to in-frame rearrangements. These files lack a portion of the clones; in checked studies, under half of the deficit traces to unresolved V genes, and the cause of the others is not known. This sample holds 69,000 or so clones; 94% were observed only once. The ten largest clones take up more than 2.5% of the sample. Source material: blood. These receptors were obtained from a woman aged 30 to 39 in good health.

This sequence joins TRBV3-1 (or the pseudogene TRBV3-2) and TRBJ1-4, with 8 bases fitting TRBD1. Germline V CDR1 and CDR2: LGHDT, YNNKEL (reference sequence). The CDR3 totals 14 residues. Unmatched junction bases numbered 4, after V lost 5 bases and J lost 5 bases. Written as DNA, the CDR3 is TGTGCCAGCAGCAGGGACAGGTTGAATGAAAAACTGTTTTTT. Protein: CASSRDRLNEKLFF.

This chain joins TRBV3-1 (or the pseudogene TRBV3-2) and TRBJ2-3; weak D call: TRBD1 (5 bases). Trimming left V 0 bases short and J 7 bases short, with 14 bases between. The CDR3 consists of 15 residues. The germline CDR1 and CDR2 sequences are LGHDT and YNNKEL (reference sequence). The CDR3 here is CASSQDVQGSNTQYF. CDR3 in DNA: TGTGCCAGCAGCCAAGATGTCCAGGGTTCAAATACGCAGTATTTT.

The sample holds one count of this clone. J is TRBJ1-6 and V is TRBV7-2, with D uncertain. The ends were cut back, 2 bases at V and 10 bases at J, with 12 bases in the middle. Germline V gives CDR1 SGHTA, CDR2 FQGNSA. This CDR3 has 14 residues. CDR3 DNA: TGTGCCAGCAGCTTAAATTCACGGATCTCACCCCTCCACTTT. It encodes CASSLNSRISPLHF.

This clone has only one observation. This chain uses TRBV30 with TRBJ1-1, with 7 nucleotides matching TRBD1. Trimming at V came to 2 bases and at J to 5 bases, leaving 17 bases not matched to a gene. This CDR3 has 17 residues. CDR1 and CDR2 (germline): GTSNPN, SVGIG (reference sequence). The CDR3 nucleotides read TGTGCCTGGAGTTCCCAAGGGGGCTCAAGGGGGAGTACTGAAGCTTTCTTT. This codes for CAWSSQGGSRGSTEAFF.

V gene TRBV11-3 combines with J gene TRBJ2-3; D is unresolved. Deletions cut 1 base from V and 6 bases from J, with 5 bases between. Germline assignment: CDR1 SGHNT and CDR2 YENEEA. The CDR3 runs to 12 residues. In nucleotides, the CDR3 is TGTGCCAGCAGCTTAGGTTCGGATACGCAGTATTTT. Translated, it gives CASSLGSDTQYF.

V usage is TRBV5-4 and J usage is TRBJ1-2; D may be TRBD1 (6 bases). The germline CDR1 and CDR2 sequences are SGHNT and YYREEE (reference sequence). The CDR3 is 13 residues long. V lost 4 bases, J lost 1 base, and 8 bases lay in between. CDR3 nucleotide sequence: TGTGCCAGCAGCCCGGACAGTAACTATGGCTACACCTTC. Encoded protein: CASSPDSNYGYTF.

This clone has a single count. This chain joins TRBV21-1 and TRBJ1-1. TRBV21-1 represents a pseudogene. The CDR3 has 9 residues. The CDR3 region is CASSKEIIF. The CDR3 DNA follows: TGTGCCAGCAGCAAAGAGATAATATTT.

This clone was detected once. Here the CDR3 DNA reads TGTGCCAGCAGCCAAGAAACAGGAGGGTCTAACTATGGCTACACCTTC. Its protein product is CASSQETGGSNYGYTF. This chain uses TRBV4-2 with TRBJ1-2; the D gene is possibly TRBD1 (5 bases). Germline V gives CDR1 LGHNA, CDR2 YNFKEQ. The CDR3 has 16 amino acids. V lost 0 bases, J lost 0 bases, and 11 bases lay in between.

The chain uses TRBV5-1 and TRBJ1-1; weak D call: TRBD1 (5 bases). V was clipped by 4 bases and J by 2 bases, with 6 bases between them. The CDR3 has 12 amino acids. Germline values: CDR1 SGHRS, CDR2 YFSETQ. CDR3 residues: CASSQGNTEAFF. The CDR3 DNA reads as TGCGCCAGCAGCCAGGGTAACACTGAAGCTTTCTTT.

The rearrangement links TRBV4-1 to TRBJ2-1; maybe TRBD2 (6 bases). CDR1 and CDR2 (germline): MGHRA, YSYEKL. The CDR3 has 16 amino acids. The V end was cut by 4 bases, the J end by 4 bases, with 17 bases between. The CDR3 reads CASSPFRDSSYNEQFF. The CDR3 DNA reads TGCGCCAGCAGCCCGTTCCGGGACTCGAGTTACAATGAGCAGTTCTTC.